This record looks at one T cell receptor beta chain sequence and its context. Clones were read by immunoSEQ multiplex PCR, and TCRdb kept only the in-frame ones, dropping some. The sample lists 80,000 to 85,000 clones; roughly 84% were seen once. The V and J ends lost 1 base and 4 bases, in that order; junction bases with no gene match: 6. CDR1 is SGHDN and CDR2 is FVKESK in the germline V gene. This CDR3 region has 16 residues. These data belong to a study of control samples from healthy donors and cancer patients. Input material: blood. V gene TRBV14 combines with J gene TRBJ2-3; 9 positions match TRBD2. This clonotype was obtained from a woman aged 50 to 60 in good health. CDR3 sequence: CASSQGLGLAADTQYF. DNA of the CDR3: TGTGCCAGCAGCCAAGGGCTGGGACTAGCAGCAGATACGCAGTATTTT.